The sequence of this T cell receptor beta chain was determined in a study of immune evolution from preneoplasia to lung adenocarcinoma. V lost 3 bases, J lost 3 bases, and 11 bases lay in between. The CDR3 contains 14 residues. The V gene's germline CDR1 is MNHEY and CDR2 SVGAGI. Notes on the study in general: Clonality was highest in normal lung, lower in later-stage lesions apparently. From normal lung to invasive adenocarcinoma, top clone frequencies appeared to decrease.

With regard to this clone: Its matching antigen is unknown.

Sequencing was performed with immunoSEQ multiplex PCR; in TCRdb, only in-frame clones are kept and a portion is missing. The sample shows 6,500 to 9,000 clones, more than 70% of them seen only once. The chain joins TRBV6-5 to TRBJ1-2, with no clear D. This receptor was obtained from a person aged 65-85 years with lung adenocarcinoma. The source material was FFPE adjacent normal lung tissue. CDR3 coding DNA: TGTGCCAGCAGTTATGGCGCCGGAGACTATGGCTACACCTTC. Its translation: CASSYGAGDYGYTF.